This TCR beta chain was captured by sequencing in a study of cytomegalovirus exposure and HLA in healthy donors. Overall study: T cells numbering about 200 million yielded roughly 120 million unique TCR beta sequences in an earlier analysis. Of around 400 genotyped donors, roughly 81% grouped in the Caucasian-associated ancestry cluster.

Donors consisted of healthy bone marrow donors. PCR primers comprised 60 Vbeta and 13 Jbeta primers. Generated by immunoSEQ multiplex PCR, the TCRdb table keeps only in-frame clones and is missing some. The sample carries some 89,000 clones, about 81% recorded once. From germline, CDR1 is LNHNV and CDR2 YYDKDF (reference sequence). V shed 1 base and J shed 2 bases, with 9 bases lying between them. The CDR3 extends over 14 amino acids. V gene TRBV15 combines with J gene TRBJ2-7; D gene uncertain. The TCR comes from a woman aged 40-49 years in good health and CMV-seropositive. Input material: PBMCs. CDR3 loop: CATSRVDSPYEQYF. In DNA, the CDR3 is TGTGCCACCAGCAGAGTTGATAGTCCCTACGAGCAGTACTTC.